This record covers a single T cell receptor beta chain. Its recognized antigen is unknown. No base-level quality is on record; no much larger clone is a single base apart. CDR1 and CDR2 are drawn from the germline V gene: MNHEY, SVGAGI. Compared with germline, V lacks 2 bases and J lacks 8 bases; bases without a gene match: 9. The CDR3 contains 15 residues, cysteine and phenylalanine counted. Just CDR3 DNA is preserved here, 45 bases in frame from base 1. This sample was taken from a study of T cells after yellow fever vaccination (dated by TCRdb to between 2017 and 2020). At the level of the whole study: Libraries from fractions with low cell numbers were prepared with the SMART-Seq v4 Ultra Low Input RNA kit. To track T-cell clones before and after primary and booster YFV17D yellow fever vaccination, bulk TCR alpha and beta repertoires were sequenced longitudinally. Two healthy male donors made up the cohort, one aged 18 to 29 years and the other aged 30 to 40 years. Blood was collected at multiple timepoints before and after primary and secondary immunization, and bulk PBMC replicates and cell subsets were isolated.

The sample's treatment or condition label, decoded: live attenuated yellow fever vaccine strain. A standard Ficoll-Paque protocol was used to isolate PBMCs from peripheral blood. Dynabeads CD4 and CD8 positive selection kits were used to isolate CD4 and CD8 T-cell fractions. TriZol was used to extract RNA from bulk PBMCs, CD4 and CD8 fractions, and dextramer-positive and dextramer-negative fractions. The research as a whole found: Compared with the primary T-cell response, the secondary T-cell response was faster but weaker, reaching its peak on day 5 rather than on day 15. A small share of clonotypes occurred in both CD4 and CD8 compartments, likely arising from convergent recombination. Because the study included only a couple of donors, the extent to which the findings can be generalized is limited. Most clones expanded after primary vaccination (around 96% of CD4 and roughly 90% of CD8) were re-detected after the booster, suggesting that broad memory maintenance occurred. FACS-sorted repertoires could contain abundant contaminating clonotypes from the bulk population, so computational filtering was required.

These reads were obtained on an Illumina NovaSeq 6000. TCR cDNA was synthesized by 5'RACE template switching, through which a universal primer site and unique molecular identifiers were introduced. cDNA synthesis was primed from both the TCR alpha and TCR beta constant segments. Library amplification involved two PCR steps, and the second step added sample barcodes and sequencing adapters. Sequencing of libraries was performed on Illumina HiSeq 2500 (2x100 bp) or NovaSeq (2x150 bp). Concerning the study's data processing: Reads were demultiplexed and collapsed into UMI consensus sequences with MIGEC, and V(D)J alignment was performed with MiXCR. Vaccine-responding clonotypes were defined with edgeR using replicate PBMC samples, requiring FDR below 0.01 and a log2 fold change above 5 up to day 15. Each bulk clonotype received a CD4 or CD8 identity based on whether the sequenced CD4 or CD8 repertoire contained that clonotype at higher abundance. The public reads were reprocessed in TCRdb via fastp at Q25 and MiXCR, keeping in-frame beta chains. Identical CDR3 proteins give one entry, which carries the most common genes and DNA. The V and J calls and clone size come from TCRdb's table, not from the authors' own analysis. This sample gives 200,000 to 250,000 distinct CDR3 sequences in total; under 3.5% of them show up just once. The ten largest clones represent about 3.3% of the sample.

This material consisted of CD4+ T cells sorted from PBMCs, taken 10 days after the yellow fever booster vaccination. The rearranged chain carries TRBV6-5 and TRBJ1-2; 9 middle bases align to TRBD1. The TCR comes from a man between 18 and 35 years old who received the YFV17D yellow fever vaccine. At the DNA level, the sequence is TGTGCCAGCAGTTACAGAACAGGGGGCTGGGAGGGCTACACCTTC. It codes for CASSYRTGGWEGYTF.